The clone carrying this T cell receptor beta chain was observed a handful of times. Its antigen is undetermined. Germline-derived CDR1 and CDR2 are SGHDT and YYEEEE. This CDR3 has 15 residues. V was trimmed by 4 bases and J by 0 bases, leaving 13 bases between them. This specimen belongs to a study of T cell repertoires in cytomegalovirus infection. Study overall: Both a matching HLA type and CMV infection were indicated by public TCR beta signatures. Study findings and constraints: Of the TCR beta families, the public ones yielded a cumulative frequency that identified carriers of CMV plus the relevant HLA.

A single record per CDR3 protein comes from TCRdb applying MiXCR to the reads. The sample consists of approximately 630,000 distinct CDR3 sequences, about 24% of them appearing once. The V gene is TRBV5-6, the J gene TRBJ2-5; D may be TRBD1 (5 bases). The sample comprised CD8+ T cells from PBMCs. The sequence derives from a human donor in good health (CMV status not recorded). Some clones in this sample may be carry-over from other donors' samples. The CDR3 reads CASSARARYQETQYF. The CDR3 DNA reads as TGTGCCAGCAGCGCCAGGGCCCGGTACCAAGAGACCCAGTACTTC. Filled out from reference TRBV5-6 and TRBJ2-5, the complete variable domain reads DAGVTQSPTHLIKTRGQQVTLRCSPKSGHDTVSWYQQALGQGPQFIFQYYEEEERQRGNFPDRFSGHQFPNYSSELNVNALLLGDSALYLCASSARARYQETQYFGPGTRLLVL.